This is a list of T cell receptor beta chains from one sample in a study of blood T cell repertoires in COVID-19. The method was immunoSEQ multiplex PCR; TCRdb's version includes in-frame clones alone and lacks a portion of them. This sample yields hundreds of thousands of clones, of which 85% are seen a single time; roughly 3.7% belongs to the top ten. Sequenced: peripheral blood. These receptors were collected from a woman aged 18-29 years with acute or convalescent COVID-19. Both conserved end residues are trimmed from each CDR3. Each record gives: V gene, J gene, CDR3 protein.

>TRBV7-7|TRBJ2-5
ASSRGTSGQETQY
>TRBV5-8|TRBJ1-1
ASRQTGGLEAF
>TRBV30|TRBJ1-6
AWNRGLFSPLH
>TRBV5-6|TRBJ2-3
ASSFLLASDTQY
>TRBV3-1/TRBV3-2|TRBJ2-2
ASSRGRQGVTGELF
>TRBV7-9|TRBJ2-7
ASSATQTYEQY
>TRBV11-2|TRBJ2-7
ASSSPRQFSYEQY
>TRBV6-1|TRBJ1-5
ASSEPPSRKRVNQPQH
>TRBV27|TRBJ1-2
ASSLSNRGGYT
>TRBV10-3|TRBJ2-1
AISDWTGGGYNEQF
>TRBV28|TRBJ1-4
ASSPSSLGSEKLF
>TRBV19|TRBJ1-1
ASKGSASAEAF
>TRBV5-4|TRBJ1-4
ASSTLSGGDEKLF
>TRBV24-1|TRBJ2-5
ATSDRTTGPYQETQY
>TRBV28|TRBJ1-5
ASSGNNQPQH
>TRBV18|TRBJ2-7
ASSSVTFGRAFIPEQY
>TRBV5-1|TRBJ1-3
ASSVGTEGGNTIY
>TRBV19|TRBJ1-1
ASSTNRDSRKAF
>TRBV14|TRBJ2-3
ASSQGLADTQY
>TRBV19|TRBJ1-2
ASQGSADGYT
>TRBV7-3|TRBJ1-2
ASTQTANYGYT
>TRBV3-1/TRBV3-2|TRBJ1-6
ASSHNSLDSPLH
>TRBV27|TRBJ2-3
ASSLSRTSGDTQY
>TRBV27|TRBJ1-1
ASSLTGLTEAF
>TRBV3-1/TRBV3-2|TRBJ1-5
ASSQGGAGNQPQH
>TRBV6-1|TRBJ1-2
ASSEAGKQGWDGYT
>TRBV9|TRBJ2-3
ASSVGTSAFTDTQY
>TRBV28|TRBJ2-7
ASSLSVTGYEQY
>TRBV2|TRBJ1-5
ASSQDRRQPQH
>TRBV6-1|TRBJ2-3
ASSEAPRGSYTQY
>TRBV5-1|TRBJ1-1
ASSANGQLMNTEAF
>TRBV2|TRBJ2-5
ASRPTGGETQY
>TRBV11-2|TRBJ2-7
ASSLETGGYEQY
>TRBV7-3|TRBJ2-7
ASDPSLGLAPSEQY
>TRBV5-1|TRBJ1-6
ATRTGGVSSPLH
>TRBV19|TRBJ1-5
ASSMVEVTNQPQH